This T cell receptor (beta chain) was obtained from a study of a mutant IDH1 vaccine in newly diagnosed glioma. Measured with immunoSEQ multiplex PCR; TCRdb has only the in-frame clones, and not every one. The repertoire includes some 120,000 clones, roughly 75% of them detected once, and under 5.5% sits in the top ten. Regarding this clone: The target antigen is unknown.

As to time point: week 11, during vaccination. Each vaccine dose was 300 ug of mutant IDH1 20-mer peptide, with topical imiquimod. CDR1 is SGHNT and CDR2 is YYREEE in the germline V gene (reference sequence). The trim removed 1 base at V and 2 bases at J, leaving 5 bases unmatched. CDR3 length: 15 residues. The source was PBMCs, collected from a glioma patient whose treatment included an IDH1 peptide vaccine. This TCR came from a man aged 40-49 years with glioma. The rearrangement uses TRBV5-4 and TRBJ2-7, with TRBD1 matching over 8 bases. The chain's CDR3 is CASSLRTGNPYEQYF. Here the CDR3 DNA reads TGTGCCAGCAGCTTGCGGACAGGGAACCCCTACGAGCAGTACTTC.